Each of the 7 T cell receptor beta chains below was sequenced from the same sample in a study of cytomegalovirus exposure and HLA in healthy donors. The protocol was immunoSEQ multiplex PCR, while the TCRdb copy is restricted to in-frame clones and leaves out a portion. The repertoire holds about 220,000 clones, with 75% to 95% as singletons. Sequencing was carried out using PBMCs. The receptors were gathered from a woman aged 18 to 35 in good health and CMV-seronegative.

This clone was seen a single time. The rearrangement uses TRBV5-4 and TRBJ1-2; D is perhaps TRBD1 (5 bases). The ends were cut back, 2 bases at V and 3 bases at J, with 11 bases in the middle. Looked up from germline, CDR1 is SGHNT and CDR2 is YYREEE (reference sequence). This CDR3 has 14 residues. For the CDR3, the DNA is TGTGCCAGCAGCTTAGACACAGGACACTATGGCTACACCTTC. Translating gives CASSLDTGHYGYTF.

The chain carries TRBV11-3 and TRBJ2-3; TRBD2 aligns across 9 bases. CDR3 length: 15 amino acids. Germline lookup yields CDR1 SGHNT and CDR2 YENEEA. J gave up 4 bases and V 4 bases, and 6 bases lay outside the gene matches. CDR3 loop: CASSSGREGADTQYF. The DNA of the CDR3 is TGTGCCAGCAGCTCTGGGCGGGAGGGAGCAGATACGCAGTATTTT.

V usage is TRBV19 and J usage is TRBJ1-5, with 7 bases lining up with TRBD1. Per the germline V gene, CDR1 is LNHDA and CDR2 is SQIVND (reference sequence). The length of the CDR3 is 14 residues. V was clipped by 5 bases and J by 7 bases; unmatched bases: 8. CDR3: CASSYDRVGQPQHF. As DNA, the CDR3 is TGTGCCAGTAGTTATGACAGGGTGGGGCAGCCCCAGCATTTT.

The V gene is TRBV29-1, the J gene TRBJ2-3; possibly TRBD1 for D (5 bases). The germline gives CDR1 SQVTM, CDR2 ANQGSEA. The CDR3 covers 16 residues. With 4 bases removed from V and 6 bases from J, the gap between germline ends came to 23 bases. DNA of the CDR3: TGCAGCGTTGGGGTTTTAGGGGCAGGTTATGGCGATACGCAGTATTTT. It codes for CSVGVLGAGYGDTQYF.

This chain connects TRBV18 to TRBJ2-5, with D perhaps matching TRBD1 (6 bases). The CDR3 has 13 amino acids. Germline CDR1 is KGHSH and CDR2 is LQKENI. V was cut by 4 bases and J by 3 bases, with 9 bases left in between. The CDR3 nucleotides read TGTGCCAGCTCACTAAGGGGGAAAGAGACCCAGTACTTC. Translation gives CASSLRGKETQYF. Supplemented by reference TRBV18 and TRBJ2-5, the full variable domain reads NAGVMQNPRHLVRRRGQEARLRCSPMKGHSHVYWYRQLPEEGLKFMVYLQKENIIDESGMPKERFSAEFPKEGPSILRIQQVVRGDSAAYFCASSLRGKETQYFGPGTRLLVL.

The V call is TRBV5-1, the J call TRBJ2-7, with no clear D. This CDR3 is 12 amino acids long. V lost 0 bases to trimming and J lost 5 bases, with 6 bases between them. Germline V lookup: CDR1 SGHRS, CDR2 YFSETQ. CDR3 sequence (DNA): TGCGCCAGCAGCTTGGACTTAGACGAGCAGTACTTC. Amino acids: CASSLDLDEQYF.

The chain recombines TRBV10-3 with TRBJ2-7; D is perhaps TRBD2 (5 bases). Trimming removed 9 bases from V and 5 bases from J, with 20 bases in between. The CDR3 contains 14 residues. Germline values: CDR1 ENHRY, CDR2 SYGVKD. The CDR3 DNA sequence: TGTGCCATTCGAAGTGGGAGAGGATCCAACGAGCAGTACTTC. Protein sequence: CAIRSGRGSNEQYF.